Sequencing of this T cell receptor (beta chain) was carried out in a study of early T cells in non-severe SARS-CoV-2 infection. Via MiXCR, TCRdb re-called the 5' RACE reads, giving one row per CDR3 protein. The table shows tens of thousands of distinct CDR3 sequences, with about 6.4% occurring only once. About this clonotype: Its target is unknown.

The CDR3 runs to 14 residues. The V and J ends lost 3 bases and 2 bases, in that order; junction bases with no gene match: 2. General study results and limits: A preference for anti-spike CD8 responses marked VDJdb matching, which missed private and CD4 specificities.

This TCR came from an adult who was a healthcare worker with PCR-confirmed SARS-CoV-2 infection or an uninfected control (not recorded which). This sequence joins TRBV12-3 or TRBV12-4 and TRBJ2-3; TRBD1 agrees at 7 bases. Sequenced material: whole blood, taken at baseline. The CDR3 bases are TGTGCCAGCAGTTTCACAGGGGCCACAGATACGCAGTATTTT. Residues: CASSFTGATDTQYF.